The present TCR beta chain was sequenced within a study of CD8+CD57+ T cells in acquired aplastic anemia. Whole-study findings and limits: Patients and healthy controls showed no significant CD8+ Simpson's diversity difference.

Worth noting for this clonotype: Its antigen is unidentified.

Genomic DNA constituted the template upon which TCR beta VDJ and CDR3 profiling was performed. TCRdb independently ran MiXCR on the reads; one entry per CDR3 protein. Here the sample spans approximately 200,000 distinct CDR3 sequences, 55% to 70% being singletons. CDR1 and CDR2 (germline): SEHNR, FQNEAQ (reference sequence). V lost 1 base and J lost 0, with 13 bases in between. The CDR3 sequence is 17 residues long. The chain is built from TRBV7-9 and TRBJ2-1; D remains unclear. This TCR was sampled from a human donor with severe aplastic anemia or a healthy control (not recorded which). Sequencing was done on a sample of sorted CD4+, CD8+, or CD8+CD57+ T cells (not recorded which) from PBMCs. The chain's CDR3 is CASSLDFGSFSYNEQFF. As DNA, the CDR3 is TGTGCCAGCAGCTTAGATTTTGGGTCCTTCTCCTACAATGAGCAGTTCTTC.